Presented here are 14 T cell receptor beta chains from one specimen sequenced in a study of T cell repertoires in aging, cancer and after chemotherapy. TRB rearrangements spanning V, D and J were amplified using mixed TRB-A/B primers. TCRdb passed the multiplex PCR reads through MiXCR, listing each CDR3 protein once. The sample has some 3,500 distinct CDR3 sequences; 25% to 30% are singletons. The template was genomic DNA from peripheral blood, not RNA. Sequenced sample: blood. These receptors all come from a human donor with a solid tumor.

V usage is TRBV11-2 and J usage is TRBJ1-1; D gene uncertain. This CDR3 comprises 14 residues. CDR1 and CDR2 (germline): SGHAT, FQNNGV. V shed 4 bases and J shed 5 bases, with 14 bases lying between them. Here the CDR3 DNA reads TGTGCCAGCAGCTCCAAATCGAGCGGGACTGAAGCTTTCTTT. It codes for CASSSKSSGTEAFF.

The V gene is TRBV5-6, the J gene TRBJ1-1; D call uncertain. Germline assignment: CDR1 SGHDT and CDR2 YYEEEE. This CDR3 spans 11 amino acids. The V end was cut by 3 bases, the J end by 7 bases, with 7 bases between. The CDR3 here is CASSSYFEAFF. Here the CDR3 DNA reads TGTGCCAGCAGCTCGTATTTTGAAGCTTTCTTT.

The table lists this clonotype with a few counts. V and J are TRBV27 and TRBJ2-3, with TRBD1 identical over 7 bases. The ends lost 10 bases at V and 0 bases at J; junction bases unmatched: 7. This CDR3 contains 14 residues. CDR1 is MNHEY and CDR2 is SMNVEV in the germline V gene (reference sequence). The CDR3 DNA reads TGTGCCACCCACAGGGGTTCTAGCACAGATACGCAGTATTTT. It is translated as CATHRGSSTDTQYF.

In the case of this clonotype: A single base separates this from a much larger clone, so it may be a read error. The chain couples TRBV29-1 to TRBJ1-1; 8 positions agree with TRBD1. Germline V gives CDR1 SQVTM, CDR2 ANQGSEA. CDR3 length equals 12 residues. V gave up 6 bases and J gave up 9 bases; unmatched junction bases: 9. The CDR3 coding sequence is TGCAGCGTGGGGACAGGAAAGGCTAAAGCTTTCTTT. This translates into CSVGTGKAKAFF.

This clonotype showed up just a few times. V is TRBV18 and J is TRBJ2-2; TRBD2 matches at 12 bases. V lost 4 bases and J lost 2; bases outside the gene matches: 5. This CDR3 has 17 amino acids. Germline-derived CDR1 and CDR2 are KGHSH and LQKENI. The DNA of the CDR3 is TGTGCCAGCTCACTTAAAGGACTAGCGGGAAACACCGGGGAGCTGTTTTTT. Translated, it gives CASSLKGLAGNTGELFF.

A few counts support this clonotype. The chain carries TRBV18 and TRBJ2-3; D unclear. V was cut by 2 bases and J by 0 bases, with 6 bases left in between. CDR1 and CDR2 (germline): KGHSH, LQKENI. CDR3 size: 14 residues. CDR3: CASSPGISTDTQYF. The CDR3 DNA follows: TGTGCCAGCTCACCAGGGATAAGCACAGATACGCAGTATTTT.

The V gene is TRBV18, the J gene TRBJ2-5; TRBD2 agrees at 9 bases. Trimming cost V 3 bases and J 4 bases; bases outside gene matches: 3. CDR1 and CDR2 from the germline V gene are KGHSH and LQKENI. CDR3 size: 14 residues. The CDR3 DNA reads as TGTGCCAGCTCACCGGGTAGCGGGAGAGAGACCCAGTACTTC. Protein product: CASSPGSGRETQYF.

This clonotype was recorded a few times. This chain uses TRBV5-6 with TRBJ2-7; possibly TRBD1 or TRBD2 for D (6 bases each). Germline values: CDR1 SGHDT, CDR2 YYEEEE. CDR3 size: 16 residues. The V gene lost 1 base and the J gene lost 6 bases, with 20 bases spanning the gap. The CDR3, as DNA: TGTGCCAGCAGCTTGAAACCGGGGGCGCCTCAAGGCGAGCAGTACTTC. It is translated as CASSLKPGAPQGEQYF.

V and J are TRBV30 and TRBJ1-5; no clear D. This CDR3 has 14 amino acids. Trimming cost V 0 bases and J 3 bases, with 9 bases left between them. Germline V gene data show CDR1 as GTSNPN and CDR2 as SVGIG (reference sequence). Written as DNA, the CDR3 is TGTGCCTGGAGTGTAAGGCAGGACAATCAGCCCCAGCATTTT. It is translated as CAWSVRQDNQPQHF.

This clonotype is labeled as medium-sized. The chain uses TRBV6-5 and TRBJ1-2; D unclear. The CDR3 is made up of 11 amino acids. The V gene's germline CDR1 is MNHEY and CDR2 SVGAGI. Deletions cut 8 bases from V and 3 bases from J, with 7 bases between. The CDR3 DNA reads as TGTGCCAGCGGTAGTTACTATGGCTACACCTTC. This sequence encodes CASGSYYGYTF.

J is TRBJ2-1 and V is TRBV27; 8 nucleotides line up with TRBD2. The CDR3 contains 16 residues. V gave up 0 bases and J gave up 8 bases; unmatched junction bases: 9. In germline, CDR1 is MNHEY, CDR2 SMNVEV (reference sequence). The CDR3 sequence is CASSLSGLASIYEQFF. The DNA for the CDR3 is TGTGCCAGCAGTTTATCCGGACTAGCCTCGATCTATGAGCAGTTCTTC.

The chain links TRBV5-5 to TRBJ1-5; D is unresolved. The germline V and J ends were trimmed by 4 bases and 9 bases, with 14 bases remaining between them. The CDR3 has 13 amino acids. Looked up from germline, CDR1 is SGHKS and CDR2 is YYEKEE (reference sequence). This CDR3 is CASSIWTAGPQHF. In nucleotides, the CDR3 is TGTGCCAGCAGCATCTGGACCGCCGGGCCCCAGCATTTT.

This chain uses TRBV7-3 with TRBJ1-5, with D tentatively TRBD1 (6 bases). The length of the CDR3 is 16 residues. Deletions cut 5 bases from V and 2 bases from J, with 16 bases between. Germline CDR1 reads SGHTA; CDR2 reads FQGTGA. This CDR3 is CASSRNRVDCNQPQHF. The CDR3 nucleotides are TGTGCCAGCAGCCGAAACAGGGTCGATTGCAATCAGCCCCAGCATTTT.

The chain couples TRBV4-2 to TRBJ2-5; 13 bases are a match to TRBD2. This CDR3 is built from 16 residues. CDR1 is LGHNA and CDR2 is YNFKEQ in the germline V gene. After removal of 1 base from V and 1 base from J, the junction contained 0 bases not matched to a gene. For the CDR3, the DNA is TGTGCCAGCAGCCAAGGGACTAGCGGGGGCCAAGAGACCCAGTACTTC. Residues: CASSQGTSGGQETQYF.